This TCR beta chain came from a study of blood T cell repertoires in COVID-19. Study-wide background: COVID-19 samples collected from the United States, Italy and Spain covered acute and convalescent phases. PBMCs, B-cell-depleted T cells, or T cells provided the cDNA or gDNA that made up the material.

Losses at the gene ends were 1 base for V and 7 bases for J; bases not matched to a gene: 3. Germline CDR1 and CDR2: LNHDA and SQIVND (reference sequence). The CDR3 spans 14 residues. Authors' methods: How many nucleated cells were present was estimated from reference gene primer amplification. Method: immunoSEQ multiplex PCR; TCRdb's copy keeps in-frame clones and lacks some. The V and J calls and clone size come from that table; D and trimming were worked out from the DNA. Of over 45,000 clones in the sample, around 85% were seen once. The TCR was taken from a human donor in a cohort sampled during active COVID-19. The sequencing sample was made of peripheral blood. V is TRBV19 and J is TRBJ2-1; TRBD2 matches 8 bases. The chain's CDR3 is CASSIAGGRNEQFF. CDR3 bases: TGTGCCAGTAGTATAGCGGGAGGGCGGAATGAGCAGTTCTTC.